The rows below give T cell receptor beta chains drawn from one sample of a study of Graves' ophthalmopathy and Graves' hyperthyroidism. TCRdb ran MiXCR on the multiplex PCR reads and lists one entry per CDR3 protein. The profile shows 680,000 or so distinct CDR3 sequences, 22% of them singletons. Sequencing was carried out using peripheral blood. All receptors derive from a woman between 18 and 29 years old with stable Graves' hyperthyroidism. Some clones in this sample may be carry-over from other donors' samples. Each CDR3 is given with its conserved first and last residue. D genes are given only for firm matches. The size of a clone is reported for some rows only, either as once, few or many, or as a class for expanded clones.

TRBJ1-2 | NA | many | TRBV6-1 | TGTGCCAGCAGGGGTATTCAGGGTCGGCGGGGCTACACCTTC | CASRGIQGRRGYTF
TRBJ2-7 | NA | NA | TRBV28 | TGTGCCACCAGCGCTCCAGGGGACAACTCCTACGAGCAGTACTTC | CATSAPGDNSYEQYF
TRBJ2-5 | TRBD2 | few | TRBV6-2/TRBV6-3 | TGTGCCAGCGCACTAGCGGGAGGGAGGGAGACCCAGTACTTC | CASALAGGRETQYF
TRBJ2-4 | NA | NA | TRBV6-1 | TGTGCCAGCAGTGAAAGCAGACTAGCCAAAAACATTCAGTACTTC | CASSESRLAKNIQYF
TRBJ2-7 | NA | NA | TRBV11-2 | TGTGCCAGCAGCTTTCCAGGGAACTCCTACGAGCAGTACTTC | CASSFPGNSYEQYF
TRBJ2-5 | TRBD2 | many | TRBV7-2 | TGTGCCAGCAGCTTAGCTCGGGGAGAGCGGGGGAAACGAGAGACCCAGTACTTC | CASSLARGERGKRETQYF
TRBJ2-5 | TRBD1 | NA | TRBV3-1 | TGTGCCAGCAGCCACTCACCCCGACGCATAGGGGGCTCTCAAGAGACCCAGTACTTC | CASSHSPRRIGGSQETQYF
TRBJ2-5 | NA | many | TRBV11-2 | TGTGCCAGCAGCTTAGATTGGGGTGTAGGGCAAGAGACCCAGTACTTC | CASSLDWGVGQETQYF
TRBJ2-5 | TRBD1 | many | TRBV12-3/TRBV12-4 | TGTGCCAGCAGTCCGAGGACAGGTCCGCAGGAGACCCAGTACTTC | CASSPRTGPQETQYF
TRBJ2-2 | NA | many | TRBV12-3/TRBV12-4 | TGTGCCAGCAGTCCCCCGGACAGGAACACCGGGGAGCTGTTTTTT | CASSPPDRNTGELFF
TRBJ1-1 | NA | few | TRBV9 | TGTGCCAGCAGCGTAAGGCCTATAAGGGACCGGTACACTGAAGCTTTCTTT | CASSVRPIRDRYTEAFF
TRBJ2-2 | NA | many | TRBV11-2 | TGTGCCAGCAGCTTGTTAGTTCGGGCGTCCGGGGAGCTGTTTTTT | CASSLLVRASGELFF
TRBJ2-7 | TRBD2 | many | TRBV10-3 | TGTGCCATCAGTGAGCTTACTAGCGGGACCTCCTACGAGCAGTACTTC | CAISELTSGTSYEQYF
TRBJ2-7 | NA | NA | TRBV2 | TGTGCCAGCAGTTTATGGGCAGGAGGAAGCGAGCAGTACTTC | CASSLWAGGSEQYF
TRBJ2-7 | TRBD1 | NA | TRBV5-1 | TGCGCCAGCAGCTTGGATACAGGGGAAGAGCAGTACTTC | CASSLDTGEEQYF
TRBJ1-1 | TRBD1 | few | TRBV12-3/TRBV12-4 | TGTGGCAGCAGTTTCCCGACAGGGGAGATGAACACTGAAGCTTTCTTT | CGSSFPTGEMNTEAFF
TRBJ2-5 | NA | NA | TRBV5-1 | TGCGCCAGCAGCTACCGACAGCTCCAAGAGACCCAGTACTTC | CASSYRQLQETQYF
TRBJ2-6 | NA | NA | TRBV19 | TGTGCCAGTAGTCCCCGGGTGATCTCTGGGGCCAACGTCCTGACTTTC | CASSPRVISGANVLTF
TRBJ1-3 | NA | many | TRBV4-1 | TGCGCCAGCAGCCATGTTTTTAAGGGTTCCACTGGAAACACCATATATTTT | CASSHVFKGSTGNTIYF
TRBJ1-5 | NA | few | TRBV6-1 | TGTGCCAGCAGACCAGTGGGATCTCAGCCCCAGCATTTT | CASRPVGSQPQHF
TRBJ2-1 | TRBD2 | NA | TRBV7-2 | TGTGCCAGCAGCAATAGCGGGGGGCCCTACAATGAGCAGTTCTTC | CASSNSGGPYNEQFF
TRBJ1-5 | NA | many | TRBV28 | TGTGCCAGCAGTTTGGGTTTGGTCAATCGGCCCCAGCATTTT | CASSLGLVNRPQHF
TRBJ2-7 | TRBD2 | many | TRBV9 | TGTGCCAGCAGCGCTCTAGCGGGGGGGACCTACGAGCAGTACTTC | CASSALAGGTYEQYF
TRBJ1-3 | NA | NA | TRBV20-1 | TGCAGTGCTACAGGACCCTTTGGAAACACCATATATTTT | CSATGPFGNTIYF
TRBJ1-1 | NA | few | TRBV5-1 | TGCGCCAGCAGCTTGGCGGTGGTGGCACTGAACACTGAAGCTTTCTTT | CASSLAVVALNTEAFF
TRBJ1-1 | NA | few | TRBV20-1 | TGCAGTGCTAGAGAGCCCCGGGGAGGATGGACTGGAGCTTTCTTT | CSAREPRGGWTGAFF
TRBJ2-5 | TRBD2 | many | TRBV28 | TGTGCCAGCTTACTAGCGGGACAAGAGACCCAGTACTTC | CASLLAGQETQYF
TRBJ1-2 | NA | many | TRBV20-1 | TGCAGTGCTAGTCCCACTCCTGGACAGAACTATGGCTACACCTTC | CSASPTPGQNYGYTF
TRBJ1-1 | NA | many | TRBV18 | TGTGCCAGCTCACCACAGAGGGCAATGAACACTGAAGCTTTCTTT | CASSPQRAMNTEAFF
TRBJ2-5 | TRBD1 | many | TRBV6-1 | TGTGCCAGCAGTGAATTTGAAGGGGGCAGGGAGACCCAGTACTTC | CASSEFEGGRETQYF
TRBJ2-7 | TRBD1 | many | TRBV12-3/TRBV12-4 | TGTGCCAGCAGTTTATATAATGTGGACAGGGGTTACGAGCAGTACTTC | CASSLYNVDRGYEQYF
TRBJ1-3 | NA | few | TRBV6-1 | TGTGCCAGCAGTCGACAGCTGAGCTCTGGAAACACCATATATTTT | CASSRQLSSGNTIYF
TRBJ2-7 | TRBD2 | few | TRBV6-1 | TGTGCCACCGGGACTAGCGGGAGGGCGGATTATTTC | CATGTSGRADYF
TRBJ1-2 | NA | NA | TRBV3-1 | TGTGCCAGCAGCCAAGACTGGAGAGGCTACACCTTC | CASSQDWRGYTF
TRBJ1-1 | TRBD1 | few | TRBV20-1 | TGCAGTGCTACTTGGACAGGAGTGAACACTGAAGCTTTCTTT | CSATWTGVNTEAFF
TRBJ1-2 | NA | NA | TRBV15 | TGTGCCACCAGCAGAGAAGCCAGGCAGTGGTTCGGTGATGGCTACACCTTC | CATSREARQWFGDGYTF
TRBJ1-2 | NA | many | TRBV28 | TGTGCCAGCAAGGCAGAGTCTAACTATGGCTACACCTTC | CASKAESNYGYTF
TRBJ1-2 | NA | many | TRBV20-1 | TGCAGTGCTAGAAACTTTAATAACTATGGCTACACCTTC | CSARNFNNYGYTF
TRBJ2-7 | TRBD1 | many | TRBV6-1 | TGTGCCAGCAGGGCACTGACAGGGGGGTCCTACGAGCAGTACTTC | CASRALTGGSYEQYF
TRBJ1-3 | TRBD1 | NA | TRBV18 | TGTGCCAGCTCAGACCTTCCGGGACAGGCCCTTCTTCGCTCTGGAAACACCATATATTTT | CASSDLPGQALLRSGNTIYF
TRBJ2-5 | NA | many | TRBV2 | TGTGCCAGCAGTGAAGCGGAGGGGAATCAAGAGACCCAGTACTTC | CASSEAEGNQETQYF
TRBJ1-1 | NA | many | TRBV12-3/TRBV12-4 | TGTGCCAGCAGCCAATCAAGTACGGTAGCTTTCTTT | CASSQSSTVAFF
TRBJ1-1 | NA | many | TRBV6-5 | TGTGCCAGCAGTTACTCGAAACCGGGGCTCACTGAAGCTTTCTTT | CASSYSKPGLTEAFF
TRBJ2-7 | TRBD1 | NA | TRBV19 | TGTGCCAGTAGTACTAGACAGGGGACAAGGACCTACGAGCAGTACTTC | CASSTRQGTRTYEQYF